Listed below are T cell receptor beta chains from one sample, sequenced in a study of blood T cell repertoires in COVID-19. Some clones are missing from TCRdb's copy, which holds only in-frame ones; the method was immunoSEQ multiplex PCR. The table lists about 360,000 clones, around 87% of them singletons. Material for sequencing was PBMCs or T cells enriched from blood (not recorded which). The receptor source for this set is a man under 40 who had recovered from COVID-19. CDR3s include the opening cysteine and the closing phenylalanine or tryptophan. Fields, in order: CDR3 protein, CDR3 DNA, D gene, J gene, V gene, clone size. D genes are given only for firm matches. A row's size may be missing; if present it is once, few, many or a size class.

CAWIPGQGLSGANVLTF | TGTGCCTGGATACCGGGACAGGGACTCTCTGGGGCCAACGTCCTGACTTTC | TRBD1 | TRBJ2-6 | TRBV30 | -
CAISPRGGADEAFF | TGTGCCATCAGCCCAAGGGGGGGCGCGGATGAAGCTTTCTTT | - | TRBJ1-1 | TRBV10-3 | -
CASSTTGTGGTDTQYF | TGTGCCAGTAGTACAACCGGGACAGGGGGTACAGATACGCAGTATTTT | TRBD1 | TRBJ2-3 | TRBV19 | -
CASAGGSYGYTF | TGTGCCAGCGCAGGGGGCAGCTATGGCTACACCTTC | TRBD1 | TRBJ1-2 | TRBV4-2 | -
CASSPGSRHSNQPQHF | TGTGCCAGCTCCCCGGGGTCTAGGCATAGCAATCAGCCCCAGCATTTT | - | TRBJ1-5 | TRBV18 | few
CATSRDGRGGETQYF | TGTGCCACCAGCAGAGATGGCCGGGGGGGAGAGACCCAGTACTTC | TRBD2 | TRBJ2-5 | TRBV15 | -
CASSVEGTGGGYEQYF | TGTGCCAGCAGCGTAGAGGGCACAGGGGGTGGCTACGAGCAGTACTTC | TRBD1 | TRBJ2-7 | TRBV9 | -
CASSFYMNTEAFF | TGTGCCAGCAGCTTTTATATGAACACTGAAGCTTTCTTT | - | TRBJ1-1 | TRBV5-4 | -
CASSNGLNQPQHF | TGTGCCAGCAGTAATGGACTGAATCAGCCCCAGCATTTT | - | TRBJ1-5 | TRBV27 | few
CASSYSNPPPVDF | TGTGCCAGCAGTTACTCGAACCCTCCACCGGTGGATTTT | - | TRBJ1-3 | TRBV6-5 | -
CASSPNRSGGSRDTQYF | TGTGCCAGCTCACCAAATAGAAGCGGGGGCTCTCGGGATACGCAGTATTTT | TRBD2 | TRBJ2-3 | TRBV18 | -
CSAQGMKGAATSTDTQYF | TGCAGCGCACAGGGGATGAAAGGGGCAGCCACTAGCACAGATACGCAGTATTTT | TRBD1 | TRBJ2-3 | TRBV29-1 | -
CASSFGSPGGEKLFF | TGTGCCAGCAGTTTTGGTTCTCCCGGAGGTGAAAAACTGTTTTTT | - | TRBJ1-4 | TRBV28 | -
CASSLNGQGTSGYTF | TGTGCCAGCAGCTTAAATGGACAGGGAACGTCCGGCTACACCTTC | TRBD1 | TRBJ1-2 | TRBV7-3 | -
CAIRDRGINSPLHF | TGTGCCATCAGGGACAGGGGAATCAATTCACCCCTCCACTTT | TRBD1 | TRBJ1-6 | TRBV10-3 | -
CASSSLTGVFDTIYF | TGTGCCAGCAGCTCCCTGACAGGGGTCTTCGACACCATATATTTT | TRBD1 | TRBJ1-3 | TRBV7-9 | -
CASSLRLAMGSDTQYF | TGTGCCAGCAGCCTCAGACTAGCGATGGGTTCAGATACGCAGTATTTT | TRBD2 | TRBJ2-3 | TRBV11-2 | -
CASRRLPSTDTQYF | TGTGCCAGCAGGAGGTTGCCTAGCACAGATACGCAGTATTTT | - | TRBJ2-3 | TRBV7-2 | -
CASSNSGGKTQYF | TGTGCCAGCAGCAATAGCGGGGGCAAGACCCAGTACTTC | TRBD2 | TRBJ2-5 | TRBV5-6 | -
CASSLPGLSDTQYF | TGTGCCAGCAGTCTTCCGGGACTCTCAGATACGCAGTATTTT | - | TRBJ2-3 | TRBV6-6 | -
CASSGTPAESPLHF | TGTGCCAGCTCCGGGACACCGGCGGAGTCACCCCTCCACTTT | - | TRBJ1-6 | TRBV18 | -
CASSQDEGRGRGQEQFF | TGCGCCAGCAGCCAAGATGAGGGCAGGGGTAGGGGTCAAGAGCAGTTCTTC | - | TRBJ2-1 | TRBV4-1 | -
CASSRGTGGAFGGYTF | TGTGCCAGTAGTAGGGGGACAGGGGGCGCCTTCGGCGGCTACACCTTC | TRBD1 | TRBJ1-2 | TRBV19 | -
CASSDSSRATEAFF | TGTGCCAGCAGTGACTCTTCCAGGGCGACTGAAGCTTTCTTT | - | TRBJ1-1 | TRBV6-4 | -
CASSQNRQGGDGYTF | TGTGCCAGCAGCCAGAACCGACAGGGAGGAGATGGCTACACCTTC | TRBD1 | TRBJ1-2 | TRBV3-1/TRBV3-2 | -
CASSDSRGATDTQYF | TGCGCCAGCAGTGACTCGCGGGGGGCAACAGATACGCAGTATTTT | TRBD2 | TRBJ2-3 | TRBV10-1 | -
CATRTGTNEQFF | TGTGCCACCAGGACAGGGACGAATGAGCAGTTCTTC | TRBD1 | TRBJ2-1 | TRBV15 | -
CASSNSGGSYNEQFF | TGTGCCAGTAGTAATTCCGGGGGCTCCTACAATGAGCAGTTCTTC | - | TRBJ2-1 | TRBV19 | -
CASSQVGEADTQYF | TGTGCCAGCAGCCAAGTGGGAGAGGCAGATACGCAGTATTTT | - | TRBJ2-3 | TRBV3-1/TRBV3-2 | -
CASSAGWGGTDTQYF | TGTGCCAGCAGCGCGGGATGGGGGGGCACAGATACGCAGTATTTT | - | TRBJ2-3 | TRBV4-2 | -
CASSPLWRELDTEAFF | TGTGCCAGCAGCCCACTATGGAGGGAATTGGACACTGAAGCTTTCTTT | - | TRBJ1-1 | TRBV11-3 | -
CASSYSWAGKNTGELFF | TGTGCCAGCAGTTACTCGTGGGCGGGGAAGAACACCGGGGAGCTGTTTTTT | - | TRBJ2-2 | TRBV6-7 | -
CASSEDPGSYNEQFF | TGTGCCAGCAGTGAAGACCCGGGCTCCTACAATGAGCAGTTCTTC | - | TRBJ2-1 | TRBV6-4 | -
CASSLGAGRLKNEKLFF | TGTGCCAGCAGCTTAGGAGCAGGGCGACTTAAAAATGAAAAACTGTTTTTT | - | TRBJ1-4 | TRBV7-9 | -
CASSLVDEGKLFF | TGTGCCAGCAGCTTGGTCGATGAGGGAAAACTGTTTTTT | - | TRBJ1-4 | TRBV5-6 | -
CASSVASGEGETQYF | TGTGCCAGCAGCGTAGCTAGCGGGGAGGGAGAGACCCAGTACTTC | TRBD2 | TRBJ2-5 | TRBV9 | -
CASSLGQANTEAFF | TGTGCCAGCAGCCTGGGACAGGCGAACACTGAAGCTTTCTTT | TRBD1 | TRBJ1-1 | TRBV5-5 | -
CASQGQLGQGNTEAFF | TGTGCCTCCCAGGGGCAGTTGGGACAAGGGAACACTGAAGCTTTCTTT | - | TRBJ1-1 | TRBV30 | -
CATSDPGTGVYNEQFF | TGTGCCACCAGTGACCCCGGGACAGGGGTCTACAATGAGCAGTTCTTC | TRBD1 | TRBJ2-1 | TRBV24-1 | -
CATSRGPFRGTEQYF | TGTGCCACCAGCAGAGGACCGTTCCGAGGTACCGAGCAGTACTTC | - | TRBJ2-7 | TRBV15 | -
CASSATGRTYEQYF | TGTGCCAGCAGTGCGACAGGGAGAACCTACGAGCAGTACTTC | TRBD1 | TRBJ2-7 | TRBV2 | -
CAGDREQGGELFF | TGTGCCGGGGACAGGGAGCAGGGCGGGGAGCTGTTTTTT | TRBD1 | TRBJ2-2 | TRBV6-5 | -
CASSFLDEGEAFF | TGTGCCAGCAGTTTTCTGGACGAGGGTGAAGCTTTCTTT | - | TRBJ1-1 | TRBV12-3/TRBV12-4 | few
CASATQRGQGPGANVLTF | TGCGCCAGCGCCACTCAAAGGGGGCAGGGGCCGGGGGCCAACGTCCTGACTTTC | TRBD1 | TRBJ2-6 | TRBV4-1 | -
CASPGTGRYREQFF | TGTGCCAGCCCCGGGACAGGGCGCTACCGGGAGCAGTTCTTC | TRBD1 | TRBJ2-1 | TRBV6-5 | -
CASSLNSPGYGYTF | TGTGCCAGCAGCTTAAACTCACCGGGCTATGGCTACACCTTC | - | TRBJ1-2 | TRBV7-9 | -
CASSFPQAARTDTQYF | TGTGCCAGCAGTTTTCCACAGGCTGCCCGCACAGATACGCAGTATTTT | - | TRBJ2-3 | TRBV27 | -
CASSLARVDNQPQHF | TGTGCCAGCAGCTTAGCCCGGGTAGACAATCAGCCCCAGCATTTT | - | TRBJ1-5 | TRBV7-2 | -
CASNPGVGPYGYTF | TGCGCCAGCAATCCAGGGGTAGGGCCCTATGGCTACACCTTC | - | TRBJ1-2 | TRBV10-1 | -
CASTGGQGYSNQPQHF | TGTGCCAGCACCGGGGGACAGGGGTATAGCAATCAGCCCCAGCATTTT | TRBD1 | TRBJ1-5 | TRBV5-8 | -
CASSVAGGGYTF | TGTGCCAGCAGCGTGGCGGGGGGTGGCTACACCTTC | - | TRBJ1-2 | TRBV5-6 | -
CASGPGQGNEKLFF | TGTGCTAGTGGCCCTGGACAGGGGAATGAAAAACTGTTTTTT | TRBD1 | TRBJ1-4 | TRBV12-5 | -
CAGSGGPHQPQHF | TGTGCCGGATCAGGGGGCCCCCATCAGCCCCAGCATTTT | TRBD1 | TRBJ1-5 | TRBV28 | few
CASSPLLAGTVTDTQYF | TGCGCCAGCAGCCCCTTATTGGCGGGGACCGTGACAGATACGCAGTATTTT | - | TRBJ2-3 | TRBV4-1 | -
CASSLELATSTDTQYF | TGCGCCAGCAGCCTGGAGTTGGCGACTAGCACAGATACGCAGTATTTT | - | TRBJ2-3 | TRBV5-1 | -
CASSLGPSQETQYF | TGTGCCAGCAGCTTGGGTCCGAGTCAAGAGACCCAGTACTTC | - | TRBJ2-5 | TRBV5-5 | -
CASSLVFSQGRETQYF | TGTGCCAGCAGCTTAGTCTTTTCACAGGGCAGGGAGACCCAGTACTTC | - | TRBJ2-5 | TRBV11-2 | -
CASSAGQGSAEAFF | TGCGCCAGCAGTGCGGGACAGGGGTCAGCTGAAGCTTTCTTT | TRBD1 | TRBJ1-1 | TRBV10-1 | -
CASSRDRGTGEKLFF | TGCGCCAGCAGCCGGGACAGGGGCACGGGGGAAAAACTGTTTTTT | TRBD1 | TRBJ1-4 | TRBV4-3 | -
CASSPVYTQYF | TGTGCCAGCAGCCCTGTATATACGCAGTATTTT | - | TRBJ2-3 | TRBV7-9 | -